The entry below describes one T cell receptor (beta chain). As yet, its antigen is unknown. Samples with a second dose at about 4 or about 12 weeks were pooled together. Here immunoSEQ multiplex PCR was the method, and the copy in TCRdb shows in-frame clones only, minus some. The sample has under 150,000 clones; about nine tenths are singletons. The V end was cut by 11 bases, the J end by 3 bases, with 17 bases between. The CDR3 runs 13 residues. From germline, CDR1 is MRHNA and CDR2 SNTAGT. These data originate in a study of T cell responses to AZD1222 COVID-19 vaccine. Study-wide points: Regions 160-218 and 743-854 held dominance among vaccine-associated CD4 TCRs, which spanned spike. Possibly, clonal diversity was underestimated; donors were largely white British and included more females. Scientists sampled the repertoires only once the peak T cell response had passed.

The starting material was peripheral blood, obtained 28 days after the second AZD1222 dose. This TCR derives from an adult who received the AZD1222 COVID-19 vaccine. The chain carries TRBV6-4 and TRBJ2-7; no clear D gene. The CDR3 spells CARRPGDLYEQYF. CDR3 DNA: TGTGCCCGACGGCCCGGCGATCTCTACGAGCAGTACTTC.